This is a list of T cell receptor beta chains from one sample in a study of blood T cell repertoires in COVID-19. Assay used: immunoSEQ multiplex PCR; TCRdb lists only in-frame clones, some missing. The sample has more than 350,000 clones, roughly 88% seen once. Sequenced sample: PBMCs or T cells enriched from blood (not recorded which). The receptors stem from a woman younger than 35 who had been exposed to COVID-19. Both conserved end residues are part of each CDR3. The order of the fields is J gene, V gene, D gene, CDR3 length, CDR3 protein. D genes are given only for firm matches.

>TRBJ1-1|TRBV18|TRBD1|15
CASSPSDRMNTEAFF
>TRBJ1-2|TRBV7-2|-|13
CASSPGTRHGYTF
>TRBJ2-1|TRBV9|-|13
CASSVAGSYEQFF
>TRBJ2-7|TRBV7-9|-|18
CASSLAVPDSGSYYEQYF
>TRBJ2-7|TRBV6-1|-|11
CASSEITGQYF
>TRBJ1-6|TRBV5-6|TRBD1|15
CASSLTGDGNSPLHF
>TRBJ1-3|TRBV27|TRBD1|19
CASSPTGGVLLLSGNTIYF
>TRBJ2-7|TRBV18|TRBD1|14
CASSPTDRAAEQYF
>TRBJ2-7|TRBV7-2|TRBD1|15
CASSSPGQGAEEQYF
>TRBJ2-5|TRBV28|TRBD2|15
CASSLAGGQGETQYF
>TRBJ2-3|TRBV9|-|14
CASSSSWSTDTQYF
>TRBJ2-2|TRBV19|TRBD2|17
CASSRLAGGGNTGELFF
>TRBJ1-2|TRBV4-1|-|13
CASSQVLENPYTF
>TRBJ2-1|TRBV5-1|-|16
CASSLTTANSYNEQFF
>TRBJ2-7|TRBV12-3/TRBV12-4|TRBD1|13
CASLGQGEDEQYF
>TRBJ1-2|TRBV12-3/TRBV12-4|TRBD1|13
CASSWDRPYGYTF
>TRBJ2-7|TRBV7-8|-|11
CASSPENEQYF
>TRBJ2-1|TRBV19|TRBD1|14
CASKGDRVYNEQFF
>TRBJ1-1|TRBV5-1|TRBD1|16
CASSTLEGALVTEAFF
>TRBJ1-5|TRBV29-1|-|14
CSVAGDYSNQPQHF
>TRBJ2-5|TRBV4-1|-|18
CASSQEGTSSGLGETQYF
>TRBJ2-1|TRBV19|-|13
CASSGTGYNEQFF
>TRBJ1-3|TRBV29-1|-|14
CSVEVQGAGNTIYF
>TRBJ2-7|TRBV6-1|TRBD2|19
CASSDRSGLAGKRWGEQYF
>TRBJ2-1|TRBV7-2|TRBD1|16
CASSPRTGGSGNEQFF
>TRBJ1-1|TRBV28|-|12
CASSFRTDKAFF
>TRBJ2-1|TRBV5-1|TRBD2|17
CASSRLAGASSYNEQFF
>TRBJ1-2|TRBV2|-|14
CASSREATNYGYTF
>TRBJ1-6|TRBV11-2|-|15
CASSSERGGNSPLHF
>TRBJ1-1|TRBV2|-|16
CASSEPLQGKVTEAFF
>TRBJ2-3|TRBV5-1|-|13
CASSSGGTDTQYF
>TRBJ1-2|TRBV5-8|TRBD1|13
CASSGQGAKGYTF
>TRBJ2-7|TRBV27|TRBD1|14
CASSTSDRVDEQYF
>TRBJ1-4|TRBV7-9|TRBD1|14
CASSFDRGNEKLFF
>TRBJ1-4|TRBV7-9|TRBD1|14
CASTPGQAREKLFF